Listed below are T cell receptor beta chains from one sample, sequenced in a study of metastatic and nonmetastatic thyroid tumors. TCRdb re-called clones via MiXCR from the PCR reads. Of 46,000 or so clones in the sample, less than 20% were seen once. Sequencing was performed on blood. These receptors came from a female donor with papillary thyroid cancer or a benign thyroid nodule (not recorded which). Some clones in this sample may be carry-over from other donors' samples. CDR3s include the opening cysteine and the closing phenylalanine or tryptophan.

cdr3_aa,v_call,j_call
CSASALGTREDNEQFF,TRBV20-1,TRBJ2-1
CSVHRGGTEAFF,TRBV29-1,TRBJ1-1
CASSPGTRNQPQHF,TRBV27,TRBJ1-5
CASSKSPSSYNEQFF,TRBV28,TRBJ2-1
CASSRQGLETQYF,TRBV6-1,TRBJ2-5
CASSYSRRQQGKLGDAYEQYF,TRBV6-5,TRBJ2-7
CASSLGGAQETQYF,TRBV5-1,TRBJ2-5
CASSFYRGYTGELFF,TRBV11-3,TRBJ2-2
CASKRTSWGNEQFF,TRBV6-4,TRBJ2-1
CASSQVLGERQFF,TRBV4-1,TRBJ2-1
CASSHTGSGNQPQHF,TRBV7-9,TRBJ1-5
CASSQVWPVGAGGEQYF,TRBV4-1,TRBJ2-7
CATPKPGLKDTQYF,TRBV24-1,TRBJ2-3
CASSPRTPSGSVGGNTGELFF,TRBV5-1,TRBJ2-2
CAIRKTGLQETQYF,TRBV10-3,TRBJ2-5
CAWSLETEGTDTQYF,TRBV30,TRBJ2-3
CASSEGTGLYGYTF,TRBV6-1,TRBJ1-2
CSVAAGVNAEAFF,TRBV29-1,TRBJ1-1
CASSLRQGLFYNEQFF,TRBV12-3/TRBV12-4,TRBJ2-1
CASSLHTDTQYF,TRBV12-3/TRBV12-4,TRBJ2-3
CSAGGLAGGPGSTDTQYF,TRBV20-1,TRBJ2-3
CASSPSGVGYEQYF,TRBV11-2,TRBJ2-7
CASSSGQSSGNTIYF,TRBV28,TRBJ1-3
CATSRASGQGFSNTDTQYF,TRBV15,TRBJ2-3
CASSLRGRAPGELFF,TRBV7-9,TRBJ2-2
CASSLTGTSVDEQYF,TRBV5-1,TRBJ2-7
CSARDDSGNQPQHF,TRBV20-1,TRBJ1-5
CASSEAFSAGGPGDIQYF,TRBV2,TRBJ2-4
CASSQVAGEVEQYF,TRBV3-1,TRBJ2-7
CASSMIRNTGELFF,TRBV19,TRBJ2-2
CASSGGHYEQYF,TRBV6-2/TRBV6-3,TRBJ2-7
CASSLQEQETQYF,TRBV5-1,TRBJ2-5
CASSHRAATGELFF,TRBV6-4,TRBJ2-2
CASSFRGQGYGYTF,TRBV28,TRBJ1-2
CATSRDIGTSYEQYF,TRBV15,TRBJ2-7
CACLIGGEKLFF,TRBV30,TRBJ1-4
CASSRQGAPYEQYF,TRBV19,TRBJ2-7
CASSQLPQALDTQYF,TRBV6-1,TRBJ2-3
CASSYAGTEYNEQFF,TRBV6-5,TRBJ2-1
CASKFVGAYEQYF,TRBV19,TRBJ2-7
CASRPPTRDRTNNEQFF,TRBV11-1,TRBJ2-1
CAGSLAGGYNEQFF,TRBV7-3,TRBJ2-1